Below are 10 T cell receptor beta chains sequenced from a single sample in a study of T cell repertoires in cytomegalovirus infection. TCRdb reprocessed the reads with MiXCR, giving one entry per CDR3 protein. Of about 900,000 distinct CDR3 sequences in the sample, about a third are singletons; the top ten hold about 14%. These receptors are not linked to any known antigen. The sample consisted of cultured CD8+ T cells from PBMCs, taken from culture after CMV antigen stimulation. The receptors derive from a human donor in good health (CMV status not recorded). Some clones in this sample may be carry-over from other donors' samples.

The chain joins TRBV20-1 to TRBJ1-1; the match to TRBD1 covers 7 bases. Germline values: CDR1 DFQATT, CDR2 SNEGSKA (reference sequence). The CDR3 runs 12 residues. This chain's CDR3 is CSDTGAYTEAFF. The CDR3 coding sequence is TGCAGCGATACAGGGGCCTACACTGAAGCTTTCTTT.

Here the CDR3 reads CASSLEQAAQETQYF. The CDR3 DNA follows: TGTGCCAGCAGTTTAGAACAGGCCGCCCAAGAGACCCAGTACTTC. J is TRBJ2-5 and V is TRBV12-3 or TRBV12-4; tentative D call: TRBD1 (5 bases). The V end lost 1 base, the J end lost 1 base, and 10 bases lay between the germline ends. This CDR3 contains 15 residues.

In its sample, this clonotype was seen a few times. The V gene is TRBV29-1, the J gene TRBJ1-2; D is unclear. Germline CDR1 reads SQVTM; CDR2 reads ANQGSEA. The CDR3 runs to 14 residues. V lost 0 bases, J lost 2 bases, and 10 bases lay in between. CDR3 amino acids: CSVEDYRKNYGYTF. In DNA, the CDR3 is TGCAGCGTTGAAGATTATAGGAAAAACTATGGCTACACCTTC.

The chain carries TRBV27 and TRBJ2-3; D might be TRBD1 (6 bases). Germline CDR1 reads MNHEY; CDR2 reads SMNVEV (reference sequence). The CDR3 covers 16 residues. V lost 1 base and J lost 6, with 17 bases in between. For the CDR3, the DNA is TGTGCCAGCAGTTTATTGATGGACAGCGGCCCGGATACGCAGTATTTT. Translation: CASSLLMDSGPDTQYF.

DNA for the CDR3: TGTGCCAGCAGTTCCCTTCGTTGGGGTAGGGAGACCCAGTACTTC. Protein sequence: CASSSLRWGRETQYF. The genes are TRBV27 and TRBJ2-5; D gene ambiguous. The V gene lost 4 bases and the J gene lost 5 bases, with 17 bases spanning the gap. CDR3 size: 15 residues. Per germline, CDR1 MNHEY and CDR2 SMNVEV (reference sequence).

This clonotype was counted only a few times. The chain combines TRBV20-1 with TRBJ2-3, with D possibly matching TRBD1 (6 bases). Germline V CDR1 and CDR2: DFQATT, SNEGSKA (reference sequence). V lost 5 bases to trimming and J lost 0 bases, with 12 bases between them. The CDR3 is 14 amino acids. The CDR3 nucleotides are TGCAGTGCTTATCAGGGGATTAGCACAGATACGCAGTATTTT. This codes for CSAYQGISTDTQYF.

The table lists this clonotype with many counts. The CDR3 here is CASSPVQSGYGYTF. The CDR3 nucleotides read TGTGCCAGCAGTCCGGTACAGTCTGGCTATGGCTACACCTTC. The chain employs TRBV12-3 or TRBV12-4 and TRBJ1-2; D uncertain. The V and J ends lost 5 bases and 4 bases respectively, with 14 bases between them. This CDR3 has 14 residues.

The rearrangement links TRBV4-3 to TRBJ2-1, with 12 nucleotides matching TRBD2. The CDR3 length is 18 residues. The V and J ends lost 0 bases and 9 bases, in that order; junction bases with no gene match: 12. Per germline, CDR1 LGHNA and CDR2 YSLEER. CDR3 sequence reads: CASSQDAASGGALGEQFF. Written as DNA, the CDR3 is TGCGCCAGCAGCCAAGATGCAGCTAGCGGGGGGGCCCTAGGTGAGCAGTTCTTC.

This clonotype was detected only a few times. This chain's CDR3 is CASSPERGSGELFF. CDR3 in DNA: TGTGCCAGCAGCCCTGAACGGGGATCCGGGGAGCTGTTTTTT. The chain joins TRBV27 to TRBJ2-2; a weak D match, TRBD2 (5 bases). Germline V gene data show CDR1 as MNHEY and CDR2 as SMNVEV (reference sequence). The CDR3 contains 14 residues. Trimming took off 6 bases at V and 6 bases at J, with 14 bases between the two ends.

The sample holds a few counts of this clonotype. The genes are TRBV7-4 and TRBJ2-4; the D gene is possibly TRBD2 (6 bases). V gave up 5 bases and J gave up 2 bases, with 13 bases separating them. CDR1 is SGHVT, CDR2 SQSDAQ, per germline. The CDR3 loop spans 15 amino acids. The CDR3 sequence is CASSHIGGPKNIQYF. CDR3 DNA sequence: TGTGCCAGCAGCCATATCGGGGGTCCCAAAAACATTCAGTACTTC.